The 28 T cell receptor beta chains reported below all come from one sample, sequenced in a study of molecular identifiers for immune sequencing clone quantification. From the PCR reads, TCRdb called clonotypes with MiXCR, one entry per CDR3 protein. The profile shows 70,000 to 90,000 distinct CDR3 sequences, 21% of them singletons. Source material: naive CD8+ T cells from blood, with Jurkat cell RNA spiked in. Indicated subset: FACS-sorted CD8+CD4-CCR7+CD45RA+ naive T cells. Receptor source: a human donor in good health. Some libraries in this study had Jurkat cell RNA spiked in.

This clonotype has a count of ten or more. V and J are TRBV9 and TRBJ1-1; D not certain. Germline V CDR1 and CDR2: SGDLS, YYNGEE. The CDR3 totals 14 residues. Trimming took 0 bases from V and 0 from J, leaving 6 bases between them. For the CDR3, the DNA is TGTGCCAGCAGCGTAGAAGATATGAACACTGAAGCTTTCTTT. Its protein product is CASSVEDMNTEAFF.

Turning to this clonotype: A single base separates this from a much larger clone, so it may be a read error. The gene calls are TRBV7-9 and TRBJ1-1; perhaps TRBD1 as D (6 bases). CDR3 size: 15 residues. Germline assignment: CDR1 SEHNR and CDR2 FQNEAQ (reference sequence). V shed 6 bases and J shed 3 bases, with 17 bases lying between them. The CDR3 sequence is CASSPGVRVYTEAFF. CDR3 bases: TGTGCCAGCAGTCCAGGGGTCCGGGTGTACACTGAAGCTTTCTTT.

This clonotype was seen many times. The chain links TRBV5-1 to TRBJ1-4, with 10 bases that match TRBD1. The CDR3 loop spans 15 amino acids. J was trimmed by 8 bases and V by 3 bases; bases with no gene match: 7. Germline-derived CDR1 and CDR2 are SGHRS and YFSETQ. CDR3 nucleotide sequence: TGCGCCAGCAGCTGGGGACAGGGGTTCGAGGAAAAACTGTTTTTT. Translating it yields CASSWGQGFEEKLFF.

This clonotype has a handful of counts. V usage is TRBV15 and J usage is TRBJ2-3; D is possibly TRBD2 (5 bases). This CDR3 contains 14 residues. In germline, CDR1 is LNHNV, CDR2 YYDKDF (reference sequence). V lost 5 bases and J lost 2, with 11 bases in between. The CDR3 sequence is CATSVARNTDTQYF. CDR3 DNA: TGTGCCACCAGCGTAGCGAGGAACACAGATACGCAGTATTTT.

This clonotype was seen at least ten times. The V gene is TRBV29-1, the J gene TRBJ2-4; D perhaps matches TRBD2 (5 bases). The ends were cut back, 7 bases at V and 3 bases at J, with 13 bases in the middle. CDR3 length equals 13 residues. Germline values: CDR1 SQVTM, CDR2 ANQGSEA. CDR3 loop: CSARSRDKNIQYF. DNA for the CDR3: TGCAGCGCTCGGAGTCGGGACAAAAACATTCAGTACTTC. The whole variable domain, remainder taken from reference TRBV29-1 and TRBJ2-4, is SAVISQKPSRDICQRGTSLTIQCQVDSQVTMMFWYRQQPGQSLTLIATANQGSEATYESGFVIDKFPISRPNLTFSTLTVSNMSPEDSSIYLCSARSRDKNIQYFGAGTRLSVL.

The genes are TRBV29-1 and TRBJ2-1; TRBD1 agrees at 7 bases. V lost 6 bases to trimming and J lost 8 bases; unmatched junction nucleotides: 4. Germline loops: CDR1 SQVTM, CDR2 ANQGSEA. The CDR3 length is 11 residues. The CDR3 here is CSVTQGYEQFF. The CDR3 DNA reads as TGCAGCGTCACACAGGGGTATGAGCAGTTCTTC.

With respect to this clonotype: It is likely a read error, because the conserved phenylalanine at the end of the CDR3 is missing. V is TRBV7-9 and J is TRBJ2-1, with D possibly being TRBD2 (5 bases). V was pared by 4 bases and J by 4 bases, with 14 bases between. The CDR3 consists of 15 residues. From germline, CDR1 is SEHNR and CDR2 FQNEAQ (reference sequence). The CDR3 DNA follows: TGTGCCAGCAGCTCGCCGGGAAGCTCTTACAATGAGCAGTTCATC. Its translation is CASSSPGSSYNEQFI.

This clonotype was counted ten times or more. V is TRBV7-9 and J is TRBJ2-5, with D unclear. The V gene's germline CDR1 is SEHNR and CDR2 FQNEAQ (reference sequence). The CDR3 runs to 12 residues. The V end lost 2 bases, the J end lost 2 bases, and 3 bases lay between the germline ends. The DNA of the CDR3 is TGTGCCAGCAGCTTACAGCAAGAGACCCAGTACTTC. Translating it yields CASSLQQETQYF.

J is TRBJ1-5 and V is TRBV7-2; 7 bases line up with TRBD1. The CDR3 covers 17 residues. The germline V gene encodes CDR1 SGHTA and CDR2 FQGNSA. V dropped 5 bases and J dropped 3; count of bases not matched to a gene: 13. DNA for the CDR3: TGTGCCAGCAGCCTGGGGTGGGGGACAGTAGTCAATCAGCCCCAGCATTTT. Protein sequence: CASSLGWGTVVNQPQHF.

This clonotype was found many times. The V call is TRBV3-1, the J call TRBJ2-3, with 7 nucleotides matching TRBD1. Trimming removed 5 bases from V and 0 bases from J; junction bases left unmatched: 8. This CDR3 is built from 16 residues. In germline, CDR1 is LGHDT, CDR2 YNNKEL (reference sequence). The DNA of the CDR3 is TGTGCCAGCAGCACCCGGGACAGCCAGAGCACAGATACGCAGTATTTT. Encoded protein: CASSTRDSQSTDTQYF.

This clonotype was seen repeatedly, ten times or more. This rearrangement joins TRBV5-1 to TRBJ2-7; either TRBD1 or TRBD2 may supply D (7 bases each). There are 13 residues in the CDR3. The V end was cut by 1 base, the J end by 5 bases, with 10 bases between. Germline CDR1 SGHRS, CDR2 YFSETQ. CDR3 nucleotides: TGCGCCAGCAGCTTGCCAGGGGGGGACGAGCAGTACTTC. Amino acids: CASSLPGGDEQYF.

On this clonotype itself: A much larger clonotype is one base distant, so this may be a read error. The missing conserved phenylalanine or tryptophan at the end of this CDR3 makes a read error likely. This sequence joins TRBV6-2 or TRBV6-3 and TRBJ1-1; D remains ambiguous. This CDR3 region has 11 residues. Trimming took 6 bases from V and 3 from J, leaving 5 bases between them. Germline CDR1 and CDR2: MNHEY and SVGEGT. This CDR3 is CASREDTEAFL. CDR3 coding DNA: TGTGCCAGCAGGGAAGACACTGAAGCTTTCCTT.

This clonotype was seen a few times. This chain connects TRBV11-2 to TRBJ2-1, with 10 bases aligning to TRBD2. Trimming took 5 bases from V and 4 from J; bases not matched to a gene: 5. CDR1 SGHAT and CDR2 FQNNGV come from the germline V gene. This CDR3 is built from 15 residues. Written as DNA, the CDR3 is TGTGCCAGCAGCCCATCGACTAGCGGGTACAATGAGCAGTTCTTC. Translation gives CASSPSTSGYNEQFF. The variable domain in full, completed from reference TRBV11-2 and TRBJ2-1, reads EAGVAQSPRYKIIEKRQSVAFWCNPISGHATLYWYQQILGQGPKLLIQFQNNGVVDDSQLPKDRFSAERLKGVDSTLKIQPAKLEDSAVYLCASSPSTSGYNEQFFGPGTRLTVL.

J is TRBJ2-7 and V is TRBV28, with D perhaps TRBD1 or TRBD2 (5 bases each). CDR3 length: 12 residues. Per the germline V gene, CDR1 is MDHEN and CDR2 is SYDVKM. Trimming removed 6 bases at V and 6 bases at J, with 12 bases between. CDR3 residues: CASRGVLLEQYF. The CDR3 region has the DNA TGTGCCAGCAGGGGGGTCCTACTCGAGCAGTACTTC.

The chain is built from TRBV27 and TRBJ1-1, with 8 bases that match TRBD1. CDR1 and CDR2 from the germline V gene are MNHEY and SMNVEV (reference sequence). V was pared by 0 bases and J by 4 bases, with 7 bases of the junction left unmatched. This CDR3 spans 16 amino acids. The CDR3 bases are TGTGCCAGCAGTTTATCCACAGGGGGATCGGGCACTGAAGCTTTCTTT. It translates to CASSLSTGGSGTEAFF.

The CDR3 DNA is TGTGCCAGCAGTCCGCGCGCCGGGACACAACTCTATGGCTACACCTTC. Translated: CASSPRAGTQLYGYTF. This rearrangement joins TRBV27 to TRBJ1-2, with D perhaps matching TRBD1 (6 bases). Trimming cost V 5 bases and J 4 bases, with 20 bases left between them. The CDR3 runs 16 residues. Germline V gene sequence: CDR1 MNHEY, CDR2 SMNVEV (reference sequence).

This clonotype was found many times. The chain carries TRBV7-6 and TRBJ2-3, with no clear D. With 3 bases removed from V and 8 bases from J, the gap between germline ends came to 12 bases. CDR1 and CDR2 (germline): SGHVS, FNYEAQ. The CDR3 runs to 13 residues. The CDR3 region is CASSLNRARTQYF. The CDR3 bases are TGTGCCAGCAGCTTGAATCGGGCCCGTACGCAGTATTTT.

Note on this clonotype: One base away lies a much larger clone, so this may be a sequencing read error. No conserved phenylalanine or tryptophan ends this CDR3, so it is likely a read error. For the CDR3, the DNA is TGTGCCTGGAGTCTAACAATATCGGCTGAAGCTTTCTCT. Translated: CAWSLTISAEAFS. This rearrangement joins TRBV30 to TRBJ1-1; D gene unclear. Deletions cut 2 bases from V and 6 bases from J, with 13 bases between. The CDR3 runs 13 residues. The germline gives CDR1 GTSNPN, CDR2 SVGIG (reference sequence).

This clonotype was recorded many times. The chain recombines TRBV7-9 with TRBJ2-3; TRBD1 agrees at 7 bases. Germline trimming cut 4 bases from V and 2 bases from J; bases unmatched to any gene: 6. CDR1 and CDR2 from the germline V gene are SEHNR and FQNEAQ (reference sequence). CDR3 length equals 15 residues. DNA for the CDR3: TGTGCCAGCAGCTCCCGACAGGGAGACACAGATACGCAGTATTTT. This translates into CASSSRQGDTDTQYF.

Concerning this clonotype itself: A much larger clone lies a single base off, so this may be a read error. The CDR3 carries no conserved terminal phenylalanine or tryptophan, so it likely arises from a read error. V and J are TRBV4-1 and TRBJ2-1, with 8 bases identical to TRBD2. Germline V gene data show CDR1 as MGHRA and CDR2 as YSYEKL. CDR3 length: 12 amino acids. V dropped 4 bases and J dropped 8; count of bases not matched to a gene: 1. The CDR3 is CASSLAGHEQFL. CDR3 in DNA: TGCGCCAGCAGCCTAGCGGGGCATGAGCAGTTCCTC.

The chain joins TRBV28 to TRBJ1-6, with TRBD1 as a possible D gene (5 bases). V was trimmed by 3 bases and J by 6 bases, leaving 9 bases between them. Germline CDR1 is MDHEN and CDR2 is SYDVKM. This CDR3 contains 14 residues. This CDR3 is CASSFDSGNSPLHF. The CDR3 DNA reads TGTGCCAGCAGTTTTGACAGCGGTAATTCACCCCTCCACTTT.

J is TRBJ1-1 and V is TRBV7-9; 7 bases are a match to TRBD1. The germline V gene has CDR1 SEHNR and CDR2 FQNEAQ (reference sequence). The CDR3 totals 16 residues. Unmatched junction bases numbered 9, after V lost 5 bases and J lost 0 bases. The CDR3 nucleotides read TGTGCCAGCAGCGAGGGGACAGACCTCATGAACACTGAAGCTTTCTTT. This sequence encodes CASSEGTDLMNTEAFF.

The CDR3 loop is CASSLAGVAETQYF. In DNA, the CDR3 is TGTGCCAGCAGTTTAGCAGGGGTGGCAGAGACCCAGTACTTC. The V and J genes are TRBV27 and TRBJ2-5, with D tentatively TRBD1 (6 bases). The CDR3 loop spans 14 amino acids. V lost 2 bases, J lost 4 bases, and 11 bases lay in between. Germline V gene sequence: CDR1 MNHEY, CDR2 SMNVEV (reference sequence).

The chain carries TRBV6-2 or TRBV6-3 and TRBJ1-6; D unclear. Germline values: CDR1 MNHEY, CDR2 SVGEGT. V was trimmed by 0 bases and J by 5 bases, leaving 20 bases between them. The CDR3 sequence is 19 residues long. DNA for the CDR3: TGTGCCAGCAGTTACTCGAGTATGAGGAAGACTCTCAATAATTCACCCCTCCACTTT. Its translation: CASSYSSMRKTLNNSPLHF.

This clonotype was seen many times. The J gene is TRBJ1-1, the V gene TRBV5-1; the D gene is possibly TRBD1 (5 bases). Germline values: CDR1 SGHRS, CDR2 YFSETQ. The CDR3 is 15 amino acids. The germline V and J ends were trimmed by 0 bases and 0 bases, with 9 bases remaining between them. The CDR3 bases are TGCGCCAGCAGCTTGGAGTCAGGGATGAACACTGAAGCTTTCTTT. Translating gives CASSLESGMNTEAFF.

V gene TRBV18 combines with J gene TRBJ2-7; D is ambiguous. The germline V gene encodes CDR1 KGHSH and CDR2 LQKENI. The CDR3 consists of 14 residues. V was cut by 3 bases and J by 2 bases, with 11 bases left in between. CDR3 in amino acids: CASSPLTRTYEQYF. The CDR3 DNA reads TGTGCCAGCTCACCTCTGACACGTACCTACGAGCAGTACTTC.

This clonotype was seen many times. V is TRBV4-3 and J is TRBJ2-3; D gene ambiguous. Trimming cost V 0 bases and J 0 bases, with 19 bases left between them. Germline CDR1 is LGHNA and CDR2 is YSLEER. The CDR3 length is 19 residues. The CDR3 sequence: CASSQDVQQITLSTDTQYF. Written as DNA, the CDR3 is TGCGCCAGCAGCCAAGATGTACAGCAAATTACCCTTAGCACAGATACGCAGTATTTT.

There are many counts of this clonotype. V usage is TRBV7-2 and J usage is TRBJ2-1; perhaps TRBD2 as D (6 bases). Germline V CDR1 and CDR2: SGHTA, FQGNSA. The CDR3 extends over 16 amino acids. Trimming left V 3 bases short and J 0 bases short, with 12 bases between. The CDR3 reads CASSFRTTSSYNEQFF. The DNA of the CDR3 is TGTGCCAGCAGCTTCCGGACTACTAGCTCCTACAATGAGCAGTTCTTC.